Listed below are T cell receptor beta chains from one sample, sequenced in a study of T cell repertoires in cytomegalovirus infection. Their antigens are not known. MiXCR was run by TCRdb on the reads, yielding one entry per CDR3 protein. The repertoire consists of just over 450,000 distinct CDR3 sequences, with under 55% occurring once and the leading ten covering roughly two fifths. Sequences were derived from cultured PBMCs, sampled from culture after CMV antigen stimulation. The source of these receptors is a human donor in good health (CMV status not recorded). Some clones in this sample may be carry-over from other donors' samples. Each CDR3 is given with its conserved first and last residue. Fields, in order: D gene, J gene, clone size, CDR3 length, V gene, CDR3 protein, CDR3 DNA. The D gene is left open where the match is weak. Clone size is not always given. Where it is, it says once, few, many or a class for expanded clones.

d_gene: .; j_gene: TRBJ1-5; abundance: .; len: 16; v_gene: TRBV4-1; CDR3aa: CASSQRQDSSNQPQHF; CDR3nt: TGCGCCAGCAGCCAAAGGCAGGACAGTAGCAATCAGCCCCAGCATTTT
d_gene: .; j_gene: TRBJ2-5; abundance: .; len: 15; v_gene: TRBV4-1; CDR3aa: CASATGPFVQETQYF; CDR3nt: TGCGCCAGCGCGACAGGCCCCTTTGTCCAAGAGACCCAGTACTTC
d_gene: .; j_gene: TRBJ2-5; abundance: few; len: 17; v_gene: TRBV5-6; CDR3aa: CASSLFVRGHGQETQYF; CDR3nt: TGTGCCAGCAGCTTGTTCGTGAGGGGACACGGACAAGAGACCCAGTACTTC
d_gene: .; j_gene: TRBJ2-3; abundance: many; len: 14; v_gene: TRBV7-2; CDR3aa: CASSLSLGADTQYF; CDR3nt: TGTGCCAGCAGCTTATCTCTAGGAGCAGATACGCAGTATTTT
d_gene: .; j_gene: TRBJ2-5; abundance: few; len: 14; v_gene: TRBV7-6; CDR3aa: CASSPTVPKGTQYF; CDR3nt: TGTGCCAGCAGCCCCACGGTCCCCAAGGGGACCCAGTACTTC
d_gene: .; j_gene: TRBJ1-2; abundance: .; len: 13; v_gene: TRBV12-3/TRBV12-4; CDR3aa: CASSSGHFYGYTF; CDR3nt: TGTGCCAGCAGTTCCGGACACTTCTATGGCTACACCTTC
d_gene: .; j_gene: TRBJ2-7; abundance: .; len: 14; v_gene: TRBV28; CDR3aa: CASSPGQSPLEQYF; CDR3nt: TGTGCCAGCAGTCCGGGACAATCTCCACTCGAGCAGTACTTC
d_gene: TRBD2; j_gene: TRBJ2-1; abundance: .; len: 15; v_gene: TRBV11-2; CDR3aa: CASSFRSGGYNEQFF; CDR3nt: TGTGCCAGCAGCTTTAGATCGGGGGGATACAATGAGCAGTTCTTC
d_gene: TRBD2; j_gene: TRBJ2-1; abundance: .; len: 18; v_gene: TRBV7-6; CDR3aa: CASSLAWTFGLAGGEQFF; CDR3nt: TGTGCCAGCAGCTTAGCCTGGACGTTTGGACTAGCGGGGGGTGAGCAGTTCTTC
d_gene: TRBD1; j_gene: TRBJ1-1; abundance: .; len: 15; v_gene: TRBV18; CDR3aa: CASSQGTGINTEAFF; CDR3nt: TGTGCCAGCTCACAAGGGACAGGGATAAACACTGAAGCTTTCTTT
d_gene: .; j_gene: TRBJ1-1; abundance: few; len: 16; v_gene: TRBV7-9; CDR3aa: CASSLSGADRNTEAFF; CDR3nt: TGTGCCAGCAGCCTTAGTGGAGCGGACAGAAACACTGAAGCTTTCTTT
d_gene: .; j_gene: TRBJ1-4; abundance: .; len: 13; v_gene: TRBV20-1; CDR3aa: CSAPGPQREKLFF; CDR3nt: TGCAGTGCCCCGGGACCACAAAGGGAAAAACTGTTTTTT
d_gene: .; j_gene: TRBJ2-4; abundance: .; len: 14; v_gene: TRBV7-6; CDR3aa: CASSPGGGADIQYF; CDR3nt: TGTGCCAGCAGCCCGGGTGGGGGTGCGGACATTCAGTACTTC
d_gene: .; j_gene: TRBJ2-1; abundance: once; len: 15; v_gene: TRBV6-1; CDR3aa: CASSESYAVYNEQFF; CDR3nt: TGTGCCAGCAGTGAAAGTTACGCAGTCTACAATGAGCAGTTCTTC
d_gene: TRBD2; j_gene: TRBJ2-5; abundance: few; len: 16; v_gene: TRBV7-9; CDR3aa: CASSTTSGGAQETQYF; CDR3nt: TGTGCCAGCAGCACGACTAGCGGGGGGGCACAAGAGACCCAGTACTTC
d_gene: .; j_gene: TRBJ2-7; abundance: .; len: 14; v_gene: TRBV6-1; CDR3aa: CASTPAGSSYEQYF; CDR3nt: TGTGCCAGCACTCCTGCGGGAAGTTCCTACGAGCAGTACTTC
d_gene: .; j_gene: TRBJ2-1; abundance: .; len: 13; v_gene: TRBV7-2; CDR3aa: CASSLFPGGEQFF; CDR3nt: TGTGCCAGCAGCTTATTTCCGGGTGGTGAGCAGTTCTTC
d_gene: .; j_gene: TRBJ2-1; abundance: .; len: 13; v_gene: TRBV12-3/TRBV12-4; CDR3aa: CASSRSGVAEQFF; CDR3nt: TGTGCCAGCAGCCGCTCGGGGGTAGCTGAGCAGTTCTTC
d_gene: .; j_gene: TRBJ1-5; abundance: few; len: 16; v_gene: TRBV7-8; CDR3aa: CASSLTRGEGDQPQHF; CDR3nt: TGTGCCAGCAGCTTGACGAGAGGTGAGGGAGATCAGCCCCAGCATTTT
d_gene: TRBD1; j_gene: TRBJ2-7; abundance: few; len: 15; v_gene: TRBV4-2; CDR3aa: CASSQRDRGPYEQYF; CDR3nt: TGTGCCAGCAGCCAGAGGGACAGGGGGCCGTACGAGCAGTACTTC
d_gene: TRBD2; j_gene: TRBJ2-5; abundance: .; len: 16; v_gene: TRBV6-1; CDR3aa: CASSEAFSGGAETQYF; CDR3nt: TGTGCCAGCAGTGAAGCTTTTAGCGGGGGGGCGGAGACCCAGTACTTC